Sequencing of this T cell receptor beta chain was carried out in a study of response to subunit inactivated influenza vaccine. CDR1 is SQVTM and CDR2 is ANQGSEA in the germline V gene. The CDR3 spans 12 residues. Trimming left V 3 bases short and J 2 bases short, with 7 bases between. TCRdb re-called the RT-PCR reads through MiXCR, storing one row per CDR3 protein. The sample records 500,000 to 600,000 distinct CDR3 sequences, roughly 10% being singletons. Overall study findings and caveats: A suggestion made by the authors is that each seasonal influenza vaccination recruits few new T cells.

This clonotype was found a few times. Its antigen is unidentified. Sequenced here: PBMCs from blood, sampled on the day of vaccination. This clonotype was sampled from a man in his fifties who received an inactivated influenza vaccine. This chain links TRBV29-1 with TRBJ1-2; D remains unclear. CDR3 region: CSVEGVNYGYTF. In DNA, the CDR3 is TGCAGCGTTGAGGGCGTAAACTATGGCTACACCTTC.